This T cell receptor (beta chain) was recorded in a study of T cells after yellow fever vaccination. Study as a whole: Preparing low-cell-number fractions relied on SMART-Seq v4 Ultra Low Input. Notes on the study in general: Post-booster repertoires contained most primary-vaccination clones again (96% CD4, around 89% CD8).

The length of the CDR3 is 15 residues. With 3 bases clipped from V and 3 bases from J, the junction kept 4 bases outside the gene matches. Per germline, CDR1 SQVTM and CDR2 ANQGSEA. TCRdb re-derived calls from the 5' RACE reads in MiXCR, one entry per CDR3 protein. The data show approximately 150,000 distinct CDR3 sequences, with roughly 6.4% seen just once and under 3% held by the top ten. This clonotype was picked up many times. What it binds is not known. The receptor comes from a man aged 18 to 30 who received the YFV17D yellow fever vaccine. The specimen was CD4+ T cells sorted from PBMCs, collected on the day of the first yellow fever vaccination. The chain joins TRBV29-1 to TRBJ2-1, with 11 bases aligning to TRBD2. The CDR3: CSVELLAGGYNEQFF. The CDR3 DNA reads as TGCAGCGTTGAGCTTCTAGCGGGGGGCTACAATGAGCAGTTCTTC.